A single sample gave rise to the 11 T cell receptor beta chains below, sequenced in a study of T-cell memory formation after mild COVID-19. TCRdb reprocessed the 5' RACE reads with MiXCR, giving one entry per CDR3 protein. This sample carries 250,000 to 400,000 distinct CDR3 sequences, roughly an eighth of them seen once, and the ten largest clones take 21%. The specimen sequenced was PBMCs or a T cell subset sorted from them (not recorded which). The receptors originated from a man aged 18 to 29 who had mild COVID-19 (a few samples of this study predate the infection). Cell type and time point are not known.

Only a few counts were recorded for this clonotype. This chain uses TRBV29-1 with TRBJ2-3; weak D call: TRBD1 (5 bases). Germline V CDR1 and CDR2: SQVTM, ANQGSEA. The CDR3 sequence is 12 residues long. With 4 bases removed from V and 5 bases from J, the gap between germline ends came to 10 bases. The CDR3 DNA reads TGCAGCGTTGTACCAGGGCTAGATACGCAGTATTTT. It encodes CSVVPGLDTQYF.

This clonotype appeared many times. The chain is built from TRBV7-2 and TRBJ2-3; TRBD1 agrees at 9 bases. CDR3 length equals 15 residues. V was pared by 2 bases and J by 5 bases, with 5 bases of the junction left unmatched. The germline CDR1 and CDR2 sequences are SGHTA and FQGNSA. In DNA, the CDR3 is TGTGCCAGCAGCTTATCGAACAGGGGGCGAGATACGCAGTATTTT. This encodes CASSLSNRGRDTQYF.

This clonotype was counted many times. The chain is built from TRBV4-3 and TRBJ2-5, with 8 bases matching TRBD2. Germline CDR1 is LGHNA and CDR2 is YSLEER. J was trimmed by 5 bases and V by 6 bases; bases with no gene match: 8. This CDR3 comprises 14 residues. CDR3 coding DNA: TGCGCCAGCAGTCTAAGGGGCGGGGGGGAGACCCAGTACTTC. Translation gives CASSLRGGGETQYF.

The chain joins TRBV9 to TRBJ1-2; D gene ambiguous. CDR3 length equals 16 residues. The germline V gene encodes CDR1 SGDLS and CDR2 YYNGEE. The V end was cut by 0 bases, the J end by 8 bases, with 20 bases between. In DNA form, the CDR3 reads TGTGCCAGCAGCGTAGATATCGTGGGCGGACCTAGGGGCTACACCTTC. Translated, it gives CASSVDIVGGPRGYTF.

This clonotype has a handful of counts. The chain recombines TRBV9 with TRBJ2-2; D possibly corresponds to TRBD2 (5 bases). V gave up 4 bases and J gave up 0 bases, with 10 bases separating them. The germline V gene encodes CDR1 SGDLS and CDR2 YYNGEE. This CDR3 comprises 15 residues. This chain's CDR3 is CASSPAGANTGELFF. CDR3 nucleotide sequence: TGTGCCAGCAGCCCGGCGGGCGCGAACACCGGGGAGCTGTTTTTT.

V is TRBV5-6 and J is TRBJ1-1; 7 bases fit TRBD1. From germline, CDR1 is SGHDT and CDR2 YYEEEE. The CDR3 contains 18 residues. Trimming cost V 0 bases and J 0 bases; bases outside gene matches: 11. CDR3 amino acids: CASSLGDSGHLMNTEAFF. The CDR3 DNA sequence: TGTGCCAGCAGCTTGGGGGACAGCGGTCACCTCATGAACACTGAAGCTTTCTTT. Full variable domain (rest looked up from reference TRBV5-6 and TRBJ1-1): DAGVTQSPTHLIKTRGQQVTLRCSPKSGHDTVSWYQQALGQGPQFIFQYYEEEERQRGNFPDRFSGHQFPNYSSELNVNALLLGDSALYLCASSLGDSGHLMNTEAFFGQGTRLTVV.

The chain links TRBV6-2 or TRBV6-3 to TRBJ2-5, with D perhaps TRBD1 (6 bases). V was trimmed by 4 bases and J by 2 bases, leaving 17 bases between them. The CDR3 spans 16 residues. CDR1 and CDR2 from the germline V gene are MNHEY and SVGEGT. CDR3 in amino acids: CASSSPDRSPQETQYF. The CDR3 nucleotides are TGTGCCAGCAGTTCCCCGGACAGATCTCCGCAAGAGACCCAGTACTTC.

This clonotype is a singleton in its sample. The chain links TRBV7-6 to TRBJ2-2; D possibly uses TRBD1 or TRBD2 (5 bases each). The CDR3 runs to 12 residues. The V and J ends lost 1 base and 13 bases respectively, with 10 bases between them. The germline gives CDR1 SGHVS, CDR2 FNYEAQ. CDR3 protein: CASSLDGTVLFF. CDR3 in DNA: TGTGCCAGCAGCTTAGATGGGACCGTGCTGTTTTTT.

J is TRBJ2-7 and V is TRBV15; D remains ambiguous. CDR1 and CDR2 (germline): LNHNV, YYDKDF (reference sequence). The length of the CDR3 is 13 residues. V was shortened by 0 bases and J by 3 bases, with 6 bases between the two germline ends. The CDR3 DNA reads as TGTGCCACCAGCAGAGAAAACGGCTACGAGCAGTACGTC. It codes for CATSRENGYEQYV.

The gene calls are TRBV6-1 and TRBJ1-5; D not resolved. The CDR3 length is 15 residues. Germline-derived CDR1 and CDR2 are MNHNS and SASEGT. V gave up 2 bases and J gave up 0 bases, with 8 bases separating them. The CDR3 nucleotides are TGTGCCAGCAGTGAAAGCGGGAATAGCAATCAGCCCCAGCATTTT. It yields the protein CASSESGNSNQPQHF.

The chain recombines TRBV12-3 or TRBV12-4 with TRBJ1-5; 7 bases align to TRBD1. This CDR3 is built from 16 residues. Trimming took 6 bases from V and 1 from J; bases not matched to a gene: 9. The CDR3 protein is CASSPGQRVSNQPQHF. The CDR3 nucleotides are TGTGCCAGCAGCCCGGGACAGAGAGTCAGCAATCAGCCCCAGCATTTT.